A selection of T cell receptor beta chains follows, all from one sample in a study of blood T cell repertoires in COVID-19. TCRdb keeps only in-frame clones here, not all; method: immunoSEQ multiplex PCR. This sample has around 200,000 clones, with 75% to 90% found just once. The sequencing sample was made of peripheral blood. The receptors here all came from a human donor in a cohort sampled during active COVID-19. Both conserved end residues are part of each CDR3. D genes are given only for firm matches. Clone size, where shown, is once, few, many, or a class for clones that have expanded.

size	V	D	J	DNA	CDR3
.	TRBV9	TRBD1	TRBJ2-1	TGTGCCAGCAGCGAGCCCCTCGGGGACAGTTCCTACAATGAGCAGTTCTTC	CASSEPLGDSSYNEQFF
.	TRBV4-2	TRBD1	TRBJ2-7	TGTGCCAGCAGCCAAGATCGTTCGGGACAGGGGGCCTACGAGCAGTACTTC	CASSQDRSGQGAYEQYF
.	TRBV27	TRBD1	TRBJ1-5	TGTGCCAGCAGTCCGGGACAGGGGGCAGGTCAGCCCCAGCATTTT	CASSPGQGAGQPQHF
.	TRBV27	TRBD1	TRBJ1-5	TGTGCCACCGGGACAGGTCCAAGACAGCCCCAGCATTTT	CATGTGPRQPQHF
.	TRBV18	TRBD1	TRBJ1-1	TGTGCCAGCTCACCGACAGGGTCGGTCTTCTTT	CASSPTGSVFF
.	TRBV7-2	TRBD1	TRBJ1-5	TGTGCCAGCAGCCCTGACAGGGGACATAGCAATCAGCCCCAGCATTTT	CASSPDRGHSNQPQHF
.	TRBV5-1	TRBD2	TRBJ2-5	TGCGCCAGCAGCGTCTCTACTAGCGGCCTAGAGACCCAGTACTTC	CASSVSTSGLETQYF
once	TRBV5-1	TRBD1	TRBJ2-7	TGCGCCAGCAGCCCCGGGACAGGGTCCTACGAGCAGTACTTC	CASSPGTGSYEQYF
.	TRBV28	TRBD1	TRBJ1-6	TGTGCCAGCAAGGGAGGACAGGGTTTTACACCCCTCCACTTT	CASKGGQGFTPLHF
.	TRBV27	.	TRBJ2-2	TGTGCCAGCAGTCCGGGGGAAACCGGGGAGCTGTTTTTT	CASSPGETGELFF
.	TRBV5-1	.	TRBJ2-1	TGCGCCAGCAGCTTGGCTCCCCCGGGGATTTCCTACAATGAGCAGTTCTTC	CASSLAPPGISYNEQFF
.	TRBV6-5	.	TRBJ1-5	TGTGCCAGCAGTTATTCCGCGGGAGGGGGGACCCAGCATTTT	CASSYSAGGGTQHF
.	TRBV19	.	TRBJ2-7	TGTGCCAGTAGTATAGCTGGTAGCTCCTACGAGCAGTACTTC	CASSIAGSSYEQYF
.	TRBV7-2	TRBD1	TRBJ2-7	TGTGCCAGCAGCTTAGCTTGGGACAGGCTCTACGAGCAGTACTTC	CASSLAWDRLYEQYF
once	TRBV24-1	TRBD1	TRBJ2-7	TGTGCCACCAAACCGACAGGGGAAACCTACGAGCAGTACTTC	CATKPTGETYEQYF
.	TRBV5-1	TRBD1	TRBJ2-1	TGCGCCAGCAGCTTGATGGGACAGAACAATGAGCAGTTCTTC	CASSLMGQNNEQFF
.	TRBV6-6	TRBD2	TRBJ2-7	TGTGCCAGCAGCCCGACTAGCGGGAGCTCGTACGAGCAGTACTTC	CASSPTSGSSYEQYF
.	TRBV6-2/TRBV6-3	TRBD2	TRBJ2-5	TGTGCCAGCAGTTACGGGCTAGCGGGAGTGTTACGGGAGACCCAGTACTTC	CASSYGLAGVLRETQYF
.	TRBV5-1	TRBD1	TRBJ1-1	TGCGCCAGCAGCTTGGTCACAGGGGCCACTGAAGCTTTCTTT	CASSLVTGATEAFF
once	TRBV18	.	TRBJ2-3	TGTGCCAGCTCACCATCAGGGTTAGGGGATACGCAGTATTTT	CASSPSGLGDTQYF
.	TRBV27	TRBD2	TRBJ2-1	TGTGCCAGCAGTTCTTGGCGGGAGGGGTCCTACAATGAGCAGTTCTTC	CASSSWREGSYNEQFF
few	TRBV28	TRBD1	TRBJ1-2	TGTGCCAGCAGTGGGACAGGGCATGGCTACACCTTC	CASSGTGHGYTF
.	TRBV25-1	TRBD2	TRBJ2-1	TGTGCCAGCAGTCCACGGACTAGCGACTACAATGAGCAGTTCTTC	CASSPRTSDYNEQFF
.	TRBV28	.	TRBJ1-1	TGTGCCAGCAGTCCCACCCGAGGGATGAACACTGAAGCTTTCTTT	CASSPTRGMNTEAFF
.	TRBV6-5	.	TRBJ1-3	TGTGCCAGCAGCATGGGGAGCAGAAACACCATATATTTT	CASSMGSRNTIYF
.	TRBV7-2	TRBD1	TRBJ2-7	TGTGCCAGCAGCTGGGTCCACAGGGGGCGGCTGGTAAGCTACGAGCAGTACTTC	CASSWVHRGRLVSYEQYF
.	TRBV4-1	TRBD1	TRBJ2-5	TGCGCCAGCAGCCCCCTGGGACAGGGGGGTCCAGAGACCCAGTACTTC	CASSPLGQGGPETQYF
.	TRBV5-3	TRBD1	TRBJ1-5	TGTGCCAGAAGCCTACAGGGGTACAATCAGCCCCAGCATTTT	CARSLQGYNQPQHF
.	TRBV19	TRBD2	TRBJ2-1	TGTGCCAGTAGTGCGGGACTAGCGGGAGATGTGTCCTACAATGAGCAGTTCTTC	CASSAGLAGDVSYNEQFF
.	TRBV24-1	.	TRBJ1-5	TGTGCCACCAGTGATTTGACACCGCTTAGCAATCAGCCCCAGCATTTT	CATSDLTPLSNQPQHF
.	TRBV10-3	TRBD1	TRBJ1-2	TGTGCCATCAGCCGGACAGGGAGGGATGGCTACACCTTC	CAISRTGRDGYTF
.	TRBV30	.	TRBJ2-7	TGTGCCTGGAGTACAGCACCCTTACCTTACGAGCAGTACTTC	CAWSTAPLPYEQYF
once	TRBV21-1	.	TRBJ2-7	TGTGCCAGCAGCTCCCTAGGGCAGGGGGTTCGGGAGCAGTACTTC	CASSSLGQGVREQYF
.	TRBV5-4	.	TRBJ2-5	TGTGCCAGCAGTCCCGGGTCCTCGTACCAAGAGACCCAGTACTTC	CASSPGSSYQETQYF
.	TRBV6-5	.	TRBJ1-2	TGTGCCAGCAGTTACTCGACGGCAGCAGGGCAAGCTGGCTACACCTTC	CASSYSTAAGQAGYTF
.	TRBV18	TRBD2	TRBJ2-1	TGTGCCAGCTCACTCCAGGGACTAGCGGGCTACAATGAGCAGTTCTTC	CASSLQGLAGYNEQFF
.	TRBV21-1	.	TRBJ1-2	TGTGCCACCCTAGACCGTAACTATGGCTACACCTTC	CATLDRNYGYTF
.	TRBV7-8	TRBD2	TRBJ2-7	TGTGCCAGCAGCCCCGGACTAGCGGGAGTCCCCTCCTACGAGCAGTACTTC	CASSPGLAGVPSYEQYF
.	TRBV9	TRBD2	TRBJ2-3	TGTGCCAGCACTAGCGGGGCCACAGATACGCAGTATTTT	CASTSGATDTQYF
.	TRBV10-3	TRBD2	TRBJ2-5	TGTGCCATCAGCCACGGGACTAGCGGGTACCAAGAGACCCAGTACTTC	CAISHGTSGYQETQYF
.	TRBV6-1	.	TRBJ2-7	TGTGCCAGCAGTGATTCACTCCTGCGGGTCACGGGGGTCGAGCAGTACTTC	CASSDSLLRVTGVEQYF
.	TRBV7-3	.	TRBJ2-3	TGTGCCAGCAGCTTGACAGGCGGGTTGGATACGCAGTATTTT	CASSLTGGLDTQYF
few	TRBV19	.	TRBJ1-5	TGTGCCAGTACTCATTCCCTAACTCAGCCCCAGCATTTT	CASTHSLTQPQHF
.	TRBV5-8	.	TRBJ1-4	TGTGCCAGCAGCGCTGACACAATGACTAATGAAAAACTGTTTTTT	CASSADTMTNEKLFF
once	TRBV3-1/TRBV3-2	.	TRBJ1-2	TGTGCCAGCAGCCTATTACAGGGAAACTATGGCTACACCTTC	CASSLLQGNYGYTF
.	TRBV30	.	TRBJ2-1	TGTGCCTGGAGCGATCGTCGGGGAGCCTACAATGAGCAGTTCTTC	CAWSDRRGAYNEQFF
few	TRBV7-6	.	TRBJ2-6	TGTGCCAGCAGCATCAGGGTGGACGGGGCCAACGTCCTGACTTTC	CASSIRVDGANVLTF
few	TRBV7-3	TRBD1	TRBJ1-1	TGTGCCAGCAGCCAGGGGACAGGGGTGACCACTGAAGCTTTCTTT	CASSQGTGVTTEAFF
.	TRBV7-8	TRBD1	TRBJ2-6	TGTGCCAGCAGCTTACGGGACAGGGCTAATGGGGCCAACGTCCTGACTTTC	CASSLRDRANGANVLTF
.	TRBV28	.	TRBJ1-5	TGTGCCAGCCGAGGAAATAGCAATCAGCCCCAGCATTTT	CASRGNSNQPQHF
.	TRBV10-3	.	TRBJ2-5	TGTGCCATCAGTGAGTCAGGCGTCGAGGGAAGTTTCCAAGAGACCCAGTACTTC	CAISESGVEGSFQETQYF
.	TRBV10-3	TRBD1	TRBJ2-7	TGTGCCATCATGGGACAGGGGTTCGACGAGCAGTACTTC	CAIMGQGFDEQYF
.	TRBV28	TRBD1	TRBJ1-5	TGTGCCAGCAGTTCACGTCGGGCAGGGGGGAGCAATCAGCCCCAGCATTTT	CASSSRRAGGSNQPQHF